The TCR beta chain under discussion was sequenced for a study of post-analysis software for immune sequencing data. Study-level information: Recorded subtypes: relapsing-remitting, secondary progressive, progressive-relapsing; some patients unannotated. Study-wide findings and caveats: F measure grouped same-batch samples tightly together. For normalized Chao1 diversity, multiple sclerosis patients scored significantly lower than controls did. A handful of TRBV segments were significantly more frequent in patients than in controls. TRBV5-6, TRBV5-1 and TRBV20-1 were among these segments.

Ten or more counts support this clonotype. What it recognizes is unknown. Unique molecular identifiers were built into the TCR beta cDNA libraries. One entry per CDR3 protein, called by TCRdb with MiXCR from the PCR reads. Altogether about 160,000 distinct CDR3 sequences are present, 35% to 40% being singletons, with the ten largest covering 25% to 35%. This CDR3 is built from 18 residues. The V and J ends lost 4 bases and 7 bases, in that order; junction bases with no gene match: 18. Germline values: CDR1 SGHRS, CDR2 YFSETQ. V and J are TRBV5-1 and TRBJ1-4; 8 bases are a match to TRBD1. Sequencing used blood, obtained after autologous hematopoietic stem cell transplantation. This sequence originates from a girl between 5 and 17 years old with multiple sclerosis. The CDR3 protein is CASSPQRTGLDQGEKLFF. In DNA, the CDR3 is TGCGCCAGCAGCCCCCAACGGACAGGGTTGGATCAGGGTGAAAAACTGTTTTTT.